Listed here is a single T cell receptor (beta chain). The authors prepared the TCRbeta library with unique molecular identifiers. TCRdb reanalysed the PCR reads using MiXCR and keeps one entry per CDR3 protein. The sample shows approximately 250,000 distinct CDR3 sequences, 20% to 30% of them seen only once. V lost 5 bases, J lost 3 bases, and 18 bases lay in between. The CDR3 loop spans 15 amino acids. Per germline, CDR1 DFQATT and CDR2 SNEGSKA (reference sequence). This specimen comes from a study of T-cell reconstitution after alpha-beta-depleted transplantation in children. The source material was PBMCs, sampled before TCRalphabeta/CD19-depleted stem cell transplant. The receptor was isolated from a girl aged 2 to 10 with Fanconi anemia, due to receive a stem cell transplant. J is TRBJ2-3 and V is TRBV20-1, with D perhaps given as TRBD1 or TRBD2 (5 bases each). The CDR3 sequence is CSAVPRQGVTDTQYF. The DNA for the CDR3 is TGCAGTGCTGTCCCCCGGCAGGGAGTTACAGATACGCAGTATTTT.